One and the same sample provided the 3 T cell receptor beta chains below, sequenced in a study of T cells in Graves' hyperthyroidism and ophthalmopathy. The source material, RNA transcripts, was used to amplify TCR beta CDR3 regions. Using the HTBI primer set, a first-round RT-PCR was run on the TCR CDR3. Via MiXCR, TCRdb re-called the multiplex PCR reads, giving one row per CDR3 protein. Of around 560,000 distinct CDR3 sequences listed, roughly 17% are singletons. The sample comprised blood. These receptors all come from a woman aged 18-29 years with Graves' hyperthyroidism.

The sample holds a few counts of this clonotype. The chain employs TRBV12-3 or TRBV12-4 and TRBJ1-4; D gene ambiguous. The V end lost 6 bases, the J end lost 7 bases, and 12 bases lay between the germline ends. This CDR3 contains 13 residues. The CDR3 spells CASSNGIGEKLFF. The CDR3 DNA reads TGTGCCAGCAGCAATGGGATCGGTGAAAAACTGTTTTTT.

The chain is built from TRBV11-3 and TRBJ2-1; 13 positions agree with TRBD2. The CDR3 consists of 13 residues. Germline V gives CDR1 SGHNT, CDR2 YENEEA. The J segment lost 14 bases and the V segment lost 5 bases, leaving 6 bases of the junction unmatched. The CDR3 DNA is TGTGCCAGCAGCCTGACTAGCGGGGGGAGCGAGTTCTTC. It translates to CASSLTSGGSEFF.

This clonotype has at least ten counts. The V gene is TRBV7-9, the J gene TRBJ2-7; D perhaps matches TRBD1 (6 bases). Germline V lookup: CDR1 SEHNR, CDR2 FQNEAQ (reference sequence). This CDR3 spans 14 amino acids. Trimming left V 5 bases short and J 2 bases short, with 13 bases between. This CDR3 is CASSRGQPPYEQYF. CDR3 nucleotide sequence: TGTGCCAGCAGCCGGGGACAACCACCCTACGAGCAGTACTTC.